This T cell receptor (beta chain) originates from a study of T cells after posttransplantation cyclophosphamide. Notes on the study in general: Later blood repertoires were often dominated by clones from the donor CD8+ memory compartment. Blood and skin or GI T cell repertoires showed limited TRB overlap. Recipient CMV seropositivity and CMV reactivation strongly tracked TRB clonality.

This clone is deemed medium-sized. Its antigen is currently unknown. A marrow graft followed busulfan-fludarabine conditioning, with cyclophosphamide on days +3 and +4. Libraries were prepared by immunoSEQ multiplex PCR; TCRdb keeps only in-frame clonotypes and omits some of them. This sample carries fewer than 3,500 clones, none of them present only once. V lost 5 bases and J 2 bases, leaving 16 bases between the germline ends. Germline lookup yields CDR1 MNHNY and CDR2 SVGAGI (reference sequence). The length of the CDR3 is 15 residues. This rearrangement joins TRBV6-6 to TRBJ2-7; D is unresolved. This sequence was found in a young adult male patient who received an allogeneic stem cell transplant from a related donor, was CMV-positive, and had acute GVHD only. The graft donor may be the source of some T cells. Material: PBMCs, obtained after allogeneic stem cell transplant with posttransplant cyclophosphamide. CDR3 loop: CASSVDSVSPYEQYF. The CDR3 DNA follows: TGTGCCAGCAGTGTTGACTCAGTATCCCCCTACGAGCAGTACTTC.